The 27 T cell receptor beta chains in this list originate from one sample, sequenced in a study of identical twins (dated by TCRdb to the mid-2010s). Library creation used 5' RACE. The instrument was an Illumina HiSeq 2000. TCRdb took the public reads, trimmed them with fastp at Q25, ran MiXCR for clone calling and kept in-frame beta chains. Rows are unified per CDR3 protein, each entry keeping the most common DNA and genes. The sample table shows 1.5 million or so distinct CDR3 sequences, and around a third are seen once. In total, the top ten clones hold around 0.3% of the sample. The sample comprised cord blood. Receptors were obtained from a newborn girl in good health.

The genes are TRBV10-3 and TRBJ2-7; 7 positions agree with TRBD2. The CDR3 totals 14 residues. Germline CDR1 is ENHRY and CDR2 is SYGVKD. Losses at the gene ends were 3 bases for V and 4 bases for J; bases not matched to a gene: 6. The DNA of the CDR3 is TGTGCCATCAGTGACCGCGGGGGACCTTACGAGCAGTACTTC. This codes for CAISDRGGPYEQYF.

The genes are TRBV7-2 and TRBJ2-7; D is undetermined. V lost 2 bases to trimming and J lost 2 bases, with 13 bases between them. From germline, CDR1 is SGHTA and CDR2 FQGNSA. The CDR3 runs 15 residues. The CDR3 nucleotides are TGTGCCAGCAGCTTAACCAGCGCCCTAACCTACGAGCAGTACTTC. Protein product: CASSLTSALTYEQYF.

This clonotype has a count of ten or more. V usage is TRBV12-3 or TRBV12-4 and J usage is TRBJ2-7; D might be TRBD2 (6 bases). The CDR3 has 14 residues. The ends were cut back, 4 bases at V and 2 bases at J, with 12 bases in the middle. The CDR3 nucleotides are TGTGCCAGCAGTTCGCGGGACGGTACCTACGAGCAGTACTTC. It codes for CASSSRDGTYEQYF.

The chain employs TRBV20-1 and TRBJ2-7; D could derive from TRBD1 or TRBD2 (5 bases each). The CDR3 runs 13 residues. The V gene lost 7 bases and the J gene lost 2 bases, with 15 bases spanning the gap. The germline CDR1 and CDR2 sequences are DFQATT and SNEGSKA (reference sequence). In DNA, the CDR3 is TGCAGTGGACTAAAGACAGTCACCTACGAGCAGTACTTC. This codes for CSGLKTVTYEQYF.

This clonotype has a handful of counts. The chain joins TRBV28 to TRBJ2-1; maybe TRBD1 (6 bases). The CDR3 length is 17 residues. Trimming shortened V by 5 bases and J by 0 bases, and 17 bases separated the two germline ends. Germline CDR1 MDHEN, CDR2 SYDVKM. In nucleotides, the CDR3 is TGTGCCAGCAGTCCGGACGGAGCCAGGGGCTCCTACAATGAGCAGTTCTTC. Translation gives CASSPDGARGSYNEQFF.

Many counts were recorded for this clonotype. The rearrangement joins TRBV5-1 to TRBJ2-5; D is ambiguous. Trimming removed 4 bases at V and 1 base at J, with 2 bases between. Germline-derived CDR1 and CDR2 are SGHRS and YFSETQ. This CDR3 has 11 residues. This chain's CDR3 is CASSVQETQYF. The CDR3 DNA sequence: TGCGCCAGCAGCGTCCAAGAGACCCAGTACTTC.

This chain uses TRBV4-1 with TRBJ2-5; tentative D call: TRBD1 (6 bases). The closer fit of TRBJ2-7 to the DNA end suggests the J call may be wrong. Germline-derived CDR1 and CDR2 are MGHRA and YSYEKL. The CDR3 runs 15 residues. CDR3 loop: CASSQGPGTPYEQYF. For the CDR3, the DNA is TGCGCCAGCAGCCAAGGACCCGGGACACCATACGAGCAGTACTTC.

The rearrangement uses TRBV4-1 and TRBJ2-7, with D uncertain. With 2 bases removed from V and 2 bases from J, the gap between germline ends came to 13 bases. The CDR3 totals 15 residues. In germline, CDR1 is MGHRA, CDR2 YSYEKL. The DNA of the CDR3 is TGCGCCAGCAGCCAACCTGGCTCCCGTCCCTACGAGCAGTACTTC. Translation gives CASSQPGSRPYEQYF.

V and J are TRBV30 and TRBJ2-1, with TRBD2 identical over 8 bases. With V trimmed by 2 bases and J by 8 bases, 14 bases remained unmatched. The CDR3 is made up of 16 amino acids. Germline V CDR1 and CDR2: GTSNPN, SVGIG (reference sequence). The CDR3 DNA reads TGTGCCTGGAGTTTACGAGGTCCGGGGGGGCCCTATGAGCAGTTCTTC. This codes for CAWSLRGPGGPYEQFF.

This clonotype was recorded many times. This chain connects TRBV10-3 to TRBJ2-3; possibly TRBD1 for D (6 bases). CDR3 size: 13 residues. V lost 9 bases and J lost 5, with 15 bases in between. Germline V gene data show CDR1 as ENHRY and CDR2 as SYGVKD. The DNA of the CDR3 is TGTGCCATACGCCGGGACATAAAAGATACGCAGTATTTT. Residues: CAIRRDIKDTQYF.

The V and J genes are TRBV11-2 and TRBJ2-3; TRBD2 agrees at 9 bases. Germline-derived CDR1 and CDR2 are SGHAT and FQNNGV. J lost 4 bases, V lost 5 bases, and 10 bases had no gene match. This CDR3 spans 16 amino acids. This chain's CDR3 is CASSHTRRGGADTQYF. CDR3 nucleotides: TGTGCCAGCAGCCATACTAGGCGGGGGGGAGCAGATACGCAGTATTTT.

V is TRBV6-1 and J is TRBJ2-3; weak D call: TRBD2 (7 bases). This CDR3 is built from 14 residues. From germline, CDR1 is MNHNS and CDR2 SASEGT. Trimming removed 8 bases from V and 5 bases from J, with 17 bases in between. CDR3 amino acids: CASGRGGLGDTQYF. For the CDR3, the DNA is TGTGCCAGCGGTAGGGGGGGCCTTGGAGATACGCAGTATTTT.

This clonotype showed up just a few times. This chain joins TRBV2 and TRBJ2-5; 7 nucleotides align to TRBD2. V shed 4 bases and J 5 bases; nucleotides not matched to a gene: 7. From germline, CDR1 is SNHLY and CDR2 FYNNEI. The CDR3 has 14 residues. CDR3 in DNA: TGTGCCAGCAGTGTCCGGCGGGAGCTGGAGACCCAGTACTTC. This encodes CASSVRRELETQYF.

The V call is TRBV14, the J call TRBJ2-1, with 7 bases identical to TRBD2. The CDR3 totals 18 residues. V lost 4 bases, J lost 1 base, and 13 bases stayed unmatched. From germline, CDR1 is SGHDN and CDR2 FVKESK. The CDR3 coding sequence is TGTGCCAGCAGCCTCCGTCCCGGGAGGAAATTTTCCTACAATGAGCAGTTCTTC. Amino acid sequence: CASSLRPGRKFSYNEQFF. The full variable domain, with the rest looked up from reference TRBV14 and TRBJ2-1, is EAGVTQFPSHSVIEKGQTVTLRCDPISGHDNLYWYRRVMGKEIKFLLHFVKESKQDESGMPNNRFLAERTGGTYSTLKVQPAELEDSGVYFCASSLRPGRKFSYNEQFFGPGTRLTVL.

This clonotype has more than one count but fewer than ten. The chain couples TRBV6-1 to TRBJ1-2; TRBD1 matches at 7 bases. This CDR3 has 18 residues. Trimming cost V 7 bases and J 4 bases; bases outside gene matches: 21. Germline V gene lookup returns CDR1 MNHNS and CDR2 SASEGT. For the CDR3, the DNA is TGTGCCAGCACCGTCCCTGTGGTCGATGACAGGGTTCCCTATGGCTACACCTTC. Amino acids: CASTVPVVDDRVPYGYTF.

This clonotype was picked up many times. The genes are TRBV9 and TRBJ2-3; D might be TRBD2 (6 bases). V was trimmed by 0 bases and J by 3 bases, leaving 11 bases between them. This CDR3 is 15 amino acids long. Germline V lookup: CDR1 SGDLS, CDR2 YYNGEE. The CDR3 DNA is TGTGCCAGCAGCGTAGCTGGTAGCGGAACAGATACGCAGTATTTT. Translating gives CASSVAGSGTDTQYF.

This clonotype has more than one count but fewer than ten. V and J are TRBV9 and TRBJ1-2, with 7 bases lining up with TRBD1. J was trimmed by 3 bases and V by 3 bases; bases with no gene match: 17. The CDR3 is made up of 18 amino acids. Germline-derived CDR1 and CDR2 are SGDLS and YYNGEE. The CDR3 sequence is CASSGSKNRGIPYYGYTF. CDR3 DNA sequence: TGTGCCAGCAGCGGGAGCAAGAACAGGGGTATCCCGTACTATGGCTACACCTTC.

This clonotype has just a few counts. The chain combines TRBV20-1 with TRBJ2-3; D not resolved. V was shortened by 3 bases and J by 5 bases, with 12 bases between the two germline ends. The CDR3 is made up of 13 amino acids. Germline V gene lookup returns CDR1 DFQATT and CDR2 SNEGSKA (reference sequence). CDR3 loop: CSASRVPRDTQYF. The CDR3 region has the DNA TGCAGTGCTAGCCGGGTTCCCAGAGATACGCAGTATTTT.

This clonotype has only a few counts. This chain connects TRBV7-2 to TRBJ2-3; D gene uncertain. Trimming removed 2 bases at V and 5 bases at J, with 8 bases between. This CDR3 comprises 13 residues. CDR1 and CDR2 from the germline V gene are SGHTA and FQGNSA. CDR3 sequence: CASSLIVRDTQYF. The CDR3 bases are TGTGCCAGCAGCTTAATTGTCAGAGATACGCAGTATTTT.

For the CDR3, the DNA is TGTGCCAGCAGCTCAATACTAGGGGGCACTGAAGCTTTCTTT. As protein: CASSSILGGTEAFF. The chain combines TRBV7-2 with TRBJ1-1; a weak D match, TRBD1 (6 bases). The CDR3 loop spans 14 amino acids. Trimming shortened V by 4 bases and J by 4 bases, and 13 bases separated the two germline ends. CDR1 and CDR2 (germline): SGHTA, FQGNSA.

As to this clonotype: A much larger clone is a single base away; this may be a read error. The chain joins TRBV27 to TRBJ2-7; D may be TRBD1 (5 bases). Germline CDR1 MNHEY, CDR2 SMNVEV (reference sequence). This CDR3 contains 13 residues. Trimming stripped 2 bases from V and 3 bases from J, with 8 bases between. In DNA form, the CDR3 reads TGTGCCAGCAGTTTAAGGACAAACTACGAGCAGTACTTC. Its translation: CASSLRTNYEQYF.

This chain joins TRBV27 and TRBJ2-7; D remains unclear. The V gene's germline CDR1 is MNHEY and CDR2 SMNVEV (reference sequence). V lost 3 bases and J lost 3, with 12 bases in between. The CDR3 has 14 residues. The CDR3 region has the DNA TGTGCCAGCAGTTTCTCCGACAACAACTACGAGCAGTACTTC. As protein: CASSFSDNNYEQYF.

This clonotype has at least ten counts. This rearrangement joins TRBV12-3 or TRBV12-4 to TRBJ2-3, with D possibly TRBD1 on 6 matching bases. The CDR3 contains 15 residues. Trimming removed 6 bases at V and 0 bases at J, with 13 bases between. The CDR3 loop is CASSPTGKSTDTQYF. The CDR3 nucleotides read TGTGCCAGCAGCCCCACAGGGAAAAGCACAGATACGCAGTATTTT.

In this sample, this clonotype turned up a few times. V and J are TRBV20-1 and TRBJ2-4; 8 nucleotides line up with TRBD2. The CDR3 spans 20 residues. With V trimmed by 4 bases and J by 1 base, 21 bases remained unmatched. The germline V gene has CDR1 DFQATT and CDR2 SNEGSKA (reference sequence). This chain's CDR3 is CSANGYSGTRREVAKNIQYF. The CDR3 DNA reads TGCAGTGCTAATGGGTACTCCGGGACTAGAAGGGAGGTGGCCAAAAACATTCAGTACTTC.

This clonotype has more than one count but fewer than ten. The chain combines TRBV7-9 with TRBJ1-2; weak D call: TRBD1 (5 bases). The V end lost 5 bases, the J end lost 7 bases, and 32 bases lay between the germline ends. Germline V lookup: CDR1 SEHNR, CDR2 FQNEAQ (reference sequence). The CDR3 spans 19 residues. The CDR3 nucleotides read TGTGCCAGCAGCACACAGGTGTATTTAAGGGGAACTCCTCCGCTTGGCTACACCTTC. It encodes CASSTQVYLRGTPPLGYTF.

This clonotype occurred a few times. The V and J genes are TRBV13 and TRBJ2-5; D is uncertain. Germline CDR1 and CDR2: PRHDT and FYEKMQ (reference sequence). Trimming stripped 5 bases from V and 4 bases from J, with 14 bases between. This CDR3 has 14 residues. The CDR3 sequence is CASSVDEGRETQYF. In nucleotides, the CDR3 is TGTGCCAGCAGCGTCGACGAAGGTCGAGAGACCCAGTACTTC.

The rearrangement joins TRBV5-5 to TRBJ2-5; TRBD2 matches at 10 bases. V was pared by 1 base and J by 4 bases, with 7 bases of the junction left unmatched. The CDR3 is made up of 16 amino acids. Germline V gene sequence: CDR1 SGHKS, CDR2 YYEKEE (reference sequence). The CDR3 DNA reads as TGTGCCAGCAGCTTGACTCTAGCGGGGGCGTTAGAGACCCAGTACTTC. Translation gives CASSLTLAGALETQYF.